This is a list of T cell receptor beta chains from one sample in a study of blood T cell repertoires in COVID-19. Assay: immunoSEQ multiplex PCR; the TCRdb copy retains only in-frame clones and omits some. The sample has over 120,000 clones; 86% are singletons. Material: PBMCs or T cells enriched from blood (not recorded which). These receptors all come from a man in his forties or fifties who had recovered from COVID-19. Each CDR3 is given with its conserved first and last residue. Each record gives: V gene, D gene, clone size, J gene, CDR3 DNA, CDR3 protein. The D gene is left open where the match is weak. Expanded clones get a size class; other rows say once, few or many, or leave the size out.

V: TRBV7-7; D: TRBD2; size: once; J: TRBJ2-2; DNA: TGTGCTAGCAGCGCTCGGGAGGGCGCGGTCGGGGAGCTGTTTTTT; CDR3: CASSAREGAVGELFF
V: TRBV10-1; D: TRBD1; size: NA; J: TRBJ1-1; DNA: TGCGCCAGCAGTGAGATTGGGCAGGGAGACAGGGGGATGAACACTGAAGCTTTCTTT; CDR3: CASSEIGQGDRGMNTEAFF
V: TRBV7-9; D: TRBD1; size: NA; J: TRBJ1-2; DNA: TGTGCCAGCAGCTTTTTCGGGACAGGGGGATTGCCCTATGGCTACACCTTC; CDR3: CASSFFGTGGLPYGYTF
V: TRBV12-2; D: NA; size: once; J: TRBJ2-3; DNA: TGTGCAAGTCGCTTAGCCCGGACTAGCGGGGGCACAGATACGCAGTATTTT; CDR3: CASRLARTSGGTDTQYF
V: TRBV27; D: NA; size: NA; J: TRBJ1-6; DNA: TGTGCCAGTTCCCTAAGCGATTCACCCCTCCACTTT; CDR3: CASSLSDSPLHF
V: TRBV9; D: NA; size: NA; J: TRBJ1-4; DNA: TGTGCCAGCAGCATGGCGGCTGCAACTAATGAAAAACTGTTTTTT; CDR3: CASSMAAATNEKLFF
V: TRBV4-1; D: TRBD2; size: NA; J: TRBJ2-1; DNA: TGCGCCAGCAGCCGGACTAGCGGGAGGGCATGGAATGAGCAGTTCTTC; CDR3: CASSRTSGRAWNEQFF
V: TRBV5-1; D: NA; size: NA; J: TRBJ2-3; DNA: TGCGCCAGCAGCCCGCCGCCCCAGGGGAAGCTAGATACGCAGTATTTT; CDR3: CASSPPPQGKLDTQYF
V: TRBV7-3; D: NA; size: NA; J: TRBJ2-2; DNA: TGTGCCAGCAGCCAAGCGATAACCGGGGAGCTGTTTTTT; CDR3: CASSQAITGELFF
V: TRBV9; D: TRBD2; size: NA; J: TRBJ2-1; DNA: TGTGCCAGCAGCGGAGGGACTAGCGGGGTGCAGTTCTTC; CDR3: CASSGGTSGVQFF